Sequencing of this TCR beta chain was carried out in a study of OX40 agonist ivuxolimab in advanced cancers. Germline V gene data show CDR1 as LNHDA and CDR2 as SQIVND (reference sequence). After removal of 5 bases from V and 3 bases from J, the junction contained 7 bases not matched to a gene. CDR3 length equals 15 residues. Sequencing used immunoSEQ multiplex PCR; TCRdb keeps in-frame clones, though not all of them. Of more than 55,000 clones detected, 85% to 90% appear once; the ten largest clones hold 10% to 12%. Sequences were derived from CD4+ or CD8+ T cells sorted from blood, sampled in a trial of the OX40 agonist ivuxolimab. This sequence originates from an adult with an advanced solid tumor such as melanoma, head and neck, liver or kidney cancer. This chain uses TRBV19 with TRBJ2-1; 7 bases align to TRBD1. CDR3 region: CASSPRDSYYNEQFF. The CDR3, as DNA: TGTGCCAGTAGTCCCCGGGACAGCTACTACAATGAGCAGTTCTTC.